The clone carrying this T cell receptor beta chain has just a few counts. The antigen is undetermined. At one end the junction does not follow the germline gene, possibly because of a read error. This entry is derived from a study of blood T cells in healthy people across ages. Study results and caveats: From one million sequenced T cells, diversity estimates were lower bounds.

Through a sample-barcoded 5' primer and a J-beta primer mix, a second PCR was run for about 6 to 12 cycles. A 12-random-nucleotide template-switch adaptor tagged each cDNA molecule. TCRdb fed the 5' RACE reads into MiXCR, producing one record per CDR3 protein. The data show 1.5 million to 2 million distinct CDR3 sequences, roughly 30% seen once. CDR3 size: 14 residues. Germline V gene data show CDR1 as MDHEN and CDR2 as SYDVKM. What was sequenced was blood. The clonotype originates from a woman aged 25 to 39 in good health. This chain connects TRBV28 to TRBJ1-5; TRBD1 matches at 7 bases. Here the CDR3 reads CASTLAAGGQPQHF. Written as DNA, the CDR3 is TGTGCCAGCACTTTAGCGGCAGGGGGACAGCCCCAGCATTTT.